This note documents a single T cell receptor beta chain sequence. The source of the sample is a study of PD-1 blockade in mismatch repair-deficient tumors. The assay was immunoSEQ multiplex PCR, and TCRdb's table has in-frame clones only and misses some. The data contain about 38,000 clones, 75% to 85% of them seen just once; the ten biggest clones take up roughly 22%. The CDR3 runs to 14 residues. V was shortened by 6 bases and J by 2 bases, with 10 bases between the two germline ends. Germline V lookup: CDR1 SGHVS, CDR2 FQNEAQ. The source material was peripheral blood, sampled 4 weeks after starting pembrolizumab. The chain carries TRBV7-8 and TRBJ2-2; possible D gene TRBD2, 6 bases. The sequence came from an adult with mismatch repair-deficient cancer. CDR3 sequence reads: CASRGGINTGELFF. The CDR3 bases are TGTGCCAGCAGAGGAGGGATTAACACCGGGGAGCTGTTTTTT.